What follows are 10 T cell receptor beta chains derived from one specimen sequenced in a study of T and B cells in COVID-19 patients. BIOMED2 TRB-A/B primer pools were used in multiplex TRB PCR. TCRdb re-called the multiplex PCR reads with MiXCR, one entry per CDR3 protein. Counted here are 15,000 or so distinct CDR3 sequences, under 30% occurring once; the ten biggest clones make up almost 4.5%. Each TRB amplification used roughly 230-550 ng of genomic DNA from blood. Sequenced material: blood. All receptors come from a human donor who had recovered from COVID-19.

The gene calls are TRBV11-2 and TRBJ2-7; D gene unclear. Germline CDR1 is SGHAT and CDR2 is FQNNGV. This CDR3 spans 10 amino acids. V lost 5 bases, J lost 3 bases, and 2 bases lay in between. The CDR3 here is CASSDYEQYF. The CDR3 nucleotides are TGTGCCAGCAGCGACTACGAGCAGTACTTC.

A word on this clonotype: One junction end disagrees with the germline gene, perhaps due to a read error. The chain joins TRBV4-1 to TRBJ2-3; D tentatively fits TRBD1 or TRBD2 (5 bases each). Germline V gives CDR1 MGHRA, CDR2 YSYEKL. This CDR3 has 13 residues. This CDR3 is CASSQVRSVPGTF. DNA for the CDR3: TGCGCCAGCAGCCAAGTACGATCGGTCCCGGGGACCTTT.

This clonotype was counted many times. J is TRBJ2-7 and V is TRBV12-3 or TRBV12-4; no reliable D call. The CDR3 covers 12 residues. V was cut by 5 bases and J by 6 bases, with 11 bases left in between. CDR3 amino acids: CASSPSIGEQYF. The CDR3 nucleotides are TGTGCCAGCAGTCCCTCGATCGGCGAGCAGTACTTC.

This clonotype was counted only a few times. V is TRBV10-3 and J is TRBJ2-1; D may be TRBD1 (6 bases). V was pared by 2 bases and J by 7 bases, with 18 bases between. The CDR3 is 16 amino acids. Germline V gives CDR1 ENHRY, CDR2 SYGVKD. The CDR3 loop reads CAISEPGRGEGNEQFF. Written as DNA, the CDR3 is TGTGCCATCAGTGAGCCGGGCAGGGGCGAGGGAAATGAGCAGTTCTTC.

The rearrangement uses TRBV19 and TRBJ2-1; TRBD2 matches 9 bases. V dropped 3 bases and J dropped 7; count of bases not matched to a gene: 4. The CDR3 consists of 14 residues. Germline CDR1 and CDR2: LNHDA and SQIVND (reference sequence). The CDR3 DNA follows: TGTGCCAGTAGTATGGGCGGGGGGGGGAATGAGCAGTTCTTC. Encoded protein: CASSMGGGGNEQFF.

This CDR3 reads CAISERGSEPYNSPLHF. The CDR3 DNA reads as TGTGCCATCAGTGAAAGGGGGTCCGAGCCCTATAATTCACCCCTCCACTTT. This chain connects TRBV10-3 to TRBJ1-6; tentative D call: TRBD1 (6 bases). The CDR3 has 17 amino acids. The germline gives CDR1 ENHRY, CDR2 SYGVKD. V lost 3 bases to trimming and J lost 2 bases, with 14 bases between them.

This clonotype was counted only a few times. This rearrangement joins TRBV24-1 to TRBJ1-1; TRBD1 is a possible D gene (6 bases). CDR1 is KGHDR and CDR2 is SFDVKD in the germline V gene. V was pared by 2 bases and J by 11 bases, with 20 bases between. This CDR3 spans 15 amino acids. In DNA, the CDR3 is TGTGCCACCAGTGATTCGGGGGCGGTTTTGGGGGAGGCTTTCTTT. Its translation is CATSDSGAVLGEAFF.

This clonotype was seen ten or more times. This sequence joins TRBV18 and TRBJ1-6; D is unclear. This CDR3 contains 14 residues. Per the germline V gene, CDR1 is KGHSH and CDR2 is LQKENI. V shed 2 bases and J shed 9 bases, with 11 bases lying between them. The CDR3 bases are TGTGCCAGCTCACCAGGCCACGCCATTTCACCCCTCCACTTT. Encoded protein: CASSPGHAISPLHF.

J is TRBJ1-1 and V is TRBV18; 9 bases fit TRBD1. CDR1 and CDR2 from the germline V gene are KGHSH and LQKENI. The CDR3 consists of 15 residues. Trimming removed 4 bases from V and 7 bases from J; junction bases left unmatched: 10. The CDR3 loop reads CASSLEQGAAGEAFF. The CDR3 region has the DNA TGTGCCAGCTCACTTGAACAGGGGGCGGCCGGTGAAGCTTTCTTT. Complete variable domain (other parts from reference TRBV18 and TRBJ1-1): NAGVMQNPRHLVRRRGQEARLRCSPMKGHSHVYWYRQLPEEGLKFMVYLQKENIIDESGMPKERFSAEFPKEGPSILRIQQVVRGDSAAYFCASSLEQGAAGEAFFGQGTRLTVV.

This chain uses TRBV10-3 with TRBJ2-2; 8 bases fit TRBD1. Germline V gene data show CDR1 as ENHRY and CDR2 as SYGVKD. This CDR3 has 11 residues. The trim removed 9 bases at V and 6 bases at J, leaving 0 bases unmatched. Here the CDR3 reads CAIQGAGELFF. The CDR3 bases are TGTGCCATACAGGGGGCCGGGGAGCTGTTTTTT.